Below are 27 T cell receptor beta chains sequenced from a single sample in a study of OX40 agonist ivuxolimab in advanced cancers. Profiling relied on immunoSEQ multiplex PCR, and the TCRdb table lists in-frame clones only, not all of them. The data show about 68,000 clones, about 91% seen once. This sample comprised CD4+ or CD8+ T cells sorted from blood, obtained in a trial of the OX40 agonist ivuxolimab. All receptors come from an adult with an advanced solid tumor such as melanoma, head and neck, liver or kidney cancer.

The CDR3 sequence: CASSIHEQYF. In nucleotides, the CDR3 is TGTGCCAGTAGTATCCACGAGCAGTACTTC. This chain links TRBV19 with TRBJ2-7; D is unclear. Deletions cut 3 bases from V and 5 bases from J, with 2 bases between. Germline V gene lookup returns CDR1 LNHDA and CDR2 SQIVND (reference sequence). The CDR3 has 10 amino acids. Full variable domain (rest looked up from reference TRBV19 and TRBJ2-7): DGGITQSPKYLFRKEGQNVTLSCEQNLNHDAMYWYRQDPGQGLRLIYYSQIVNDFQKGDIAEGYSVSREKKESFPLTVTSAQKNPTAFYLCASSIHEQYFGPGTRLTVT.

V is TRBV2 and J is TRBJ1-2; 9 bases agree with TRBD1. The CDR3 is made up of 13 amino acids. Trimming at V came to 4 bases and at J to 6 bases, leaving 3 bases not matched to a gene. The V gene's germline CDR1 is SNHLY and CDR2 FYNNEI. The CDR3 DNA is TGTGCCAGCAGTGGACAGGGGGTGGATGGCTACACCTTC. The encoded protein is CASSGQGVDGYTF.

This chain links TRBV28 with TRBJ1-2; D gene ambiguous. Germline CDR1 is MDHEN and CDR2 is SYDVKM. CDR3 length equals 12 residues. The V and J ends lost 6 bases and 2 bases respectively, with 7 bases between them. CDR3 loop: CASRGTNYGYTF. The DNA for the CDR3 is TGTGCCAGCAGAGGCACAAACTATGGCTACACCTTC.

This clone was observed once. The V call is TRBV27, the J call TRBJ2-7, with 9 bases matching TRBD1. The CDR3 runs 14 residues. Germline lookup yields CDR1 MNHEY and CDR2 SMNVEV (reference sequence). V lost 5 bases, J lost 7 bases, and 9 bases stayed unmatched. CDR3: CASSPGQGVGEQYF. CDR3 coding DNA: TGTGCCAGCAGTCCGGGACAGGGTGTTGGGGAGCAGTACTTC.

The CDR3 spells CASSAGLAGHQETQYF. The CDR3 DNA reads as TGTGCCAGCAGTGCCGGACTAGCGGGCCACCAAGAGACCCAGTACTTC. This chain connects TRBV6-1 to TRBJ2-5; 11 bases align to TRBD2. CDR3 length: 16 residues. J was trimmed by 0 bases and V by 4 bases; bases with no gene match: 4. The V gene's germline CDR1 is MNHNS and CDR2 SASEGT.

CDR3 loop: CASSYTGTGSGNTIYF. In DNA, the CDR3 is TGCGCCAGCAGCTACACCGGGACAGGCTCTGGAAACACCATATATTTT. This chain uses TRBV5-1 with TRBJ1-3, with 8 bases identical to TRBD1. CDR3 length: 16 amino acids. Germline V gives CDR1 SGHRS, CDR2 YFSETQ. J was trimmed by 0 bases and V by 3 bases; bases with no gene match: 5. The entire variable domain, with the rest obtained from reference TRBV5-1 and TRBJ1-3, is as follows: KAGVTQTPRYLIKTRGQQVTLSCSPISGHRSVSWYQQTPGQGLQFLFEYFSETQRNKGNFPGRFSGRQFSNSRSEMNVSTLELGDSALYLCASSYTGTGSGNTIYFGEGSWLTVV.

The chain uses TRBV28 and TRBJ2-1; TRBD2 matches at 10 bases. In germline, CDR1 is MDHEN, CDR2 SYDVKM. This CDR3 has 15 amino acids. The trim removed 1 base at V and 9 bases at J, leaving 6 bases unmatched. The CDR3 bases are TGTGCCAGCAGTTTATTAGGTCCTAGCGGGGGTGAGCAGTTCTTC. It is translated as CASSLLGPSGGEQFF.

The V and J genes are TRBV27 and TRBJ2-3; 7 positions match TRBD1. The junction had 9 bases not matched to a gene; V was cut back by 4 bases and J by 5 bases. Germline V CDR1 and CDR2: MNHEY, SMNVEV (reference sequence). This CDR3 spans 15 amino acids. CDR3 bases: TGTGCCAGCAGTTCAGGCCGGGACAGAAGAGATACGCAGTATTTT. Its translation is CASSSGRDRRDTQYF.

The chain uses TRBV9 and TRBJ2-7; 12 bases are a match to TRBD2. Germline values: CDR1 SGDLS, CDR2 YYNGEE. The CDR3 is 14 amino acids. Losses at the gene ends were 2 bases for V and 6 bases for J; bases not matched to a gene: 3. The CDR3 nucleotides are TGTGCCAGCAGCGTGACTAGCGGGAGCTCCGAGCAGTACTTC. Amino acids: CASSVTSGSSEQYF.

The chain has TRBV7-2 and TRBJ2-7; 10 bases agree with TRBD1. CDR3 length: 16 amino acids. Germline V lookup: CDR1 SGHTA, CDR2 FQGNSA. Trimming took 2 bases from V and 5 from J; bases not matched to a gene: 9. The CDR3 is CASSLLGTGAPNEQYF. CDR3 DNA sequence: TGTGCCAGCAGCTTACTAGGGACAGGGGCCCCCAACGAGCAGTACTTC. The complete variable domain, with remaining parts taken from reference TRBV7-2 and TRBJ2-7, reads GAGVSQSPSNKVTEKGKDVELRCDPISGHTALYWYRQSLGQGLEFLIYFQGNSAPDKSGLPSDRFSAERTGGSVSTLTIQRTQQEDSAVYLCASSLLGTGAPNEQYFGPGTRLTVT.

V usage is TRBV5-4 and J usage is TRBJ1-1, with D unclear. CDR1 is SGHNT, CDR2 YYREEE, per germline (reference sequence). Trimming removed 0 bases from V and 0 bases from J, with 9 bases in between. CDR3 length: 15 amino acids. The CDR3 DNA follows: TGTGCCAGCAGCTTGGCTGGGCAGTTGAACACTGAAGCTTTCTTT. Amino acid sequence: CASSLAGQLNTEAFF.

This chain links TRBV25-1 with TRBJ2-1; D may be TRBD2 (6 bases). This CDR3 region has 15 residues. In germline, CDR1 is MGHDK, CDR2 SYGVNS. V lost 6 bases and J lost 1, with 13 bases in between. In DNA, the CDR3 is TGTGCCAGCAGCGCGCCAGGGAGGTCCTACAATGAGCAGTTCTTC. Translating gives CASSAPGRSYNEQFF.

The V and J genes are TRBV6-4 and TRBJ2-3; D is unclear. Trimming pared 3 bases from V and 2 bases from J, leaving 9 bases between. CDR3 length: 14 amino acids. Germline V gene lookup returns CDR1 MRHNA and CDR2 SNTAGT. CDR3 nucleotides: TGTGCCAGCAGTGAAGGTCGGAACACAGATACGCAGTATTTT. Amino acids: CASSEGRNTDTQYF.

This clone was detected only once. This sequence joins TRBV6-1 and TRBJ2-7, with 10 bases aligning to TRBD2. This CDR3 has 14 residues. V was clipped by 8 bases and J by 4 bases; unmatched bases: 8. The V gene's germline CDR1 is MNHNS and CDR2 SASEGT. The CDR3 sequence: CASGALAGLYEQYF. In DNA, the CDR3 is TGTGCCAGCGGGGCACTAGCGGGATTGTACGAGCAGTACTTC.

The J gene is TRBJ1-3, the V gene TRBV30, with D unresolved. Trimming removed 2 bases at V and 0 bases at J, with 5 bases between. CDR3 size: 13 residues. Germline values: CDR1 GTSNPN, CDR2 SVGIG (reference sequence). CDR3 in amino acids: CAWSHGSGNTIYF. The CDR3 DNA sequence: TGTGCCTGGAGTCACGGCTCTGGAAACACCATATATTTT.

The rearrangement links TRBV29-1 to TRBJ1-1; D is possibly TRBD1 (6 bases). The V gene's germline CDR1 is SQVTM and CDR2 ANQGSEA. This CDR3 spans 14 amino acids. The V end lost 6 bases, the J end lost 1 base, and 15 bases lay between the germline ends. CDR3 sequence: CSVASGGSNTEAFF. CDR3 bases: TGCAGCGTAGCGTCCGGGGGCTCGAACACTGAAGCTTTCTTT.

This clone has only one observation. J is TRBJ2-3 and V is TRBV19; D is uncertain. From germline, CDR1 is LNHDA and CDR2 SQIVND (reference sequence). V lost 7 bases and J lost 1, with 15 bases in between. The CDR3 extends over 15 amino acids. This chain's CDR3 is CASTPTHRGTDTQYF. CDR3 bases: TGTGCCAGTACTCCGACCCACCGGGGCACAGATACGCAGTATTTT.

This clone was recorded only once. The CDR3 nucleotides read TGCGCCAGCAGCTTGGACAGGACAACTAATGAAAAACTGTTTTTT. Protein sequence: CASSLDRTTNEKLFF. The V call is TRBV5-1, the J call TRBJ1-4; maybe TRBD1 (5 bases). Germline lookup yields CDR1 SGHRS and CDR2 YFSETQ. The CDR3 is 15 residues long. Trimming removed 0 bases from V and 0 bases from J, with 6 bases in between.

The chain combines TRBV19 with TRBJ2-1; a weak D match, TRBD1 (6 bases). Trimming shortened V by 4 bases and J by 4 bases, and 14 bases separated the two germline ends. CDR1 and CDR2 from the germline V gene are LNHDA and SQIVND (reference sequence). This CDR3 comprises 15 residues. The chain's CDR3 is CASSNGKGVYNEQFF. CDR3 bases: TGTGCCAGTAGTAACGGGAAGGGGGTATACAATGAGCAGTTCTTC.

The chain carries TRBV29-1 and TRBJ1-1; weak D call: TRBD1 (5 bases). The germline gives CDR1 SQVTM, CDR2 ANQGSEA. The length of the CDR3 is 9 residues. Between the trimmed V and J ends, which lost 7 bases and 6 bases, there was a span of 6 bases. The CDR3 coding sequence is TGCAGCGAGGGGCCTGAAGCTTTCTTT. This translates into CSEGPEAFF.

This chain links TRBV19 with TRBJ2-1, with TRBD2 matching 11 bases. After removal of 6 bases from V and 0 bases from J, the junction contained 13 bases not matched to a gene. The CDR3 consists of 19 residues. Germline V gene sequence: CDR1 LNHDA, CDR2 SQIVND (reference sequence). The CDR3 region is CASRNLAGGLGASYNEQFF. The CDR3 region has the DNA TGTGCCAGTAGGAACCTAGCGGGAGGCCTAGGGGCCTCCTACAATGAGCAGTTCTTC.

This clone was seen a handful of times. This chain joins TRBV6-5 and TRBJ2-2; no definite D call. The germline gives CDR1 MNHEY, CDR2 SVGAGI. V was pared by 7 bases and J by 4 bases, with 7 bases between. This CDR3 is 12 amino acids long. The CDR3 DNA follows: TGTGCCAGCACCGACCGCACCGGGGAGCTGTTTTTT. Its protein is CASTDRTGELFF.

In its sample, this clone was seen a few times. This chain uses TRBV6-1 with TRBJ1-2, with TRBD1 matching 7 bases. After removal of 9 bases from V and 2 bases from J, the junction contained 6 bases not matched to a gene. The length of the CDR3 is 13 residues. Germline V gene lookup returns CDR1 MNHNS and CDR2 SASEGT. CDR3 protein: CASTGTVNYGYTF. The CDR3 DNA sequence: TGTGCCAGTACCGGGACAGTAAACTATGGCTACACCTTC.

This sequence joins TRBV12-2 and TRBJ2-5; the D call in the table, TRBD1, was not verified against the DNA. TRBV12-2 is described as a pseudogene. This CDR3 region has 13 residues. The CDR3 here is CASRSDRQETQYF. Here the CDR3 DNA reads TGTGCAAGTCGGTCCGACAGACAAGAGACCCAGTACTTC.

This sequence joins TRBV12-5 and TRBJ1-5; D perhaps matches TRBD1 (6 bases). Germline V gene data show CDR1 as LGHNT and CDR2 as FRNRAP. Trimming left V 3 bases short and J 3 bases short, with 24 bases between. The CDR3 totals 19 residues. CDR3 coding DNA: TGTGCTAGTGGTTTTGTCCGGAAAGAAATCACAGGGTCCAATCAGCCCCAGCATTTT. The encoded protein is CASGFVRKEITGSNQPQHF.

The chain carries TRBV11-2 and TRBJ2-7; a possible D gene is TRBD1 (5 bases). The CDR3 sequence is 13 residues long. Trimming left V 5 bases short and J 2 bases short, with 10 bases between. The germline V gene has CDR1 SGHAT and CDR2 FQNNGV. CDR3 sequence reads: CASSADRTYEQYF. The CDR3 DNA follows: TGTGCCAGCAGCGCAGACAGAACCTACGAGCAGTACTTC. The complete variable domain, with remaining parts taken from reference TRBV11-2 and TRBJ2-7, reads EAGVAQSPRYKIIEKRQSVAFWCNPISGHATLYWYQQILGQGPKLLIQFQNNGVVDDSQLPKDRFSAERLKGVDSTLKIQPAKLEDSAVYLCASSADRTYEQYFGPGTRLTVT.

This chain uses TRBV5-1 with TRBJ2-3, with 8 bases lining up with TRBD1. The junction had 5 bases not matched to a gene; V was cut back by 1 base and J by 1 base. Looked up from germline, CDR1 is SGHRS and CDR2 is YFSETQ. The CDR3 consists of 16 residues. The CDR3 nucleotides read TGCGCCAGCAGCTTGTTAGGACAGGGTCGCACAGATACGCAGTATTTT. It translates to CASSLLGQGRTDTQYF.